This TCR beta chain stems from a study of T cells in Graves' hyperthyroidism and ophthalmopathy. Extraction of PBMCs used roughly 9.6 ml of fresh peripheral blood. V lost 0 bases and J lost 0, with 14 bases in between. Germline-derived CDR1 and CDR2 are LGHNA and YNFKEQ. This CDR3 is built from 17 residues. Worth noting for this clonotype: The antigen is undetermined.

Study-wide points: By a 13 V-J model, ophthalmopathy was set apart from stable hyperthyroidism.

The investigators amplified TCR beta CDR3 regions from RNA transcripts. An initial round of RT-PCR targeting the TCR CDR3 relied on the HTBI primer set. Using its own MiXCR run on the multiplex PCR reads, TCRdb lists one record per CDR3 protein. The table lists about 560,000 distinct CDR3 sequences, approximately 15% of them singletons, with under 20% in the top ten. Specimen: blood. This chain joins TRBV4-2 and TRBJ1-1; possibly TRBD1 for D (5 bases). This receptor was taken from a woman aged 18-29 years with Graves' hyperthyroidism. CDR3 nucleotides: TGTGCCAGCAGCCAAGAACGTAGGGGCACCTTGAACACTGAAGCTTTCTTT. Encoded protein: CASSQERRGTLNTEAFF.